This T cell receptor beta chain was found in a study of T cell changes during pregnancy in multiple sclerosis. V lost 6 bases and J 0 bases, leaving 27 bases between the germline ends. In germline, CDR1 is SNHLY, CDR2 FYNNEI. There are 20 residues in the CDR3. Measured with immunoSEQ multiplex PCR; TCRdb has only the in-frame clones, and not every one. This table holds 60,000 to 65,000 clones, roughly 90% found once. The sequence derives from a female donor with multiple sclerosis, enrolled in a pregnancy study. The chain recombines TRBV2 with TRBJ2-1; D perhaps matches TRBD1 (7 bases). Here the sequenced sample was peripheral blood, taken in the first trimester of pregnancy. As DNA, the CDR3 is TGTGCCAGCAGGGGAGACAGGGATCTTATGAGACTAGACTCCTACAATGAGCAGTTCTTC. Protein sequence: CASRGDRDLMRLDSYNEQFF.